This T cell receptor (beta chain) emerged from a study of cytomegalovirus exposure and HLA in healthy donors. Study in general: The approximately 670 first-cohort repertoires and the roughly 130 validation repertoires shared the same platform, a later analysis reported.

CDR1 is MNHEY and CDR2 is SVGAGI in the germline V gene. Trimming took off 6 bases at V and 2 bases at J, with 14 bases between the two ends. This CDR3 contains 15 residues. Assay: immunoSEQ multiplex PCR; the TCRdb copy retains only in-frame clones and omits some. The data show 200,000 or so clones, with approximately 82% seen just once and around 15% held by the top ten. Comment on this clone: What it binds is unknown.

General study results and limits: According to a subsequent analysis, TCR clusters from the first cohort were inclined to appear together in the 120 or so validation repertoires. Cytomegalovirus association was assigned to 170 or so TCR beta chains.

An approximately 120-subject validation cohort, separate from the roughly 680-subject first cohort, supplied the donors. V gene TRBV6-5 combines with J gene TRBJ2-1; the D gene is possibly TRBD2 (7 bases). The receptor was derived from a woman aged 30 to 39 in good health and CMV-seropositive. The sample comprised PBMCs. The chain's CDR3 is CASSQGGGPYNEQFF. CDR3 nucleotides: TGTGCCAGCAGCCAAGGGGGAGGGCCCTACAATGAGCAGTTCTTC.